Following are 3 T cell receptor beta chains from one sample sequenced in a study of regulatory T cells in long-lasting Graves disease. To make TCR beta libraries, researchers used iRepertoire HTBI primers and Arm-PCR of CDR3 regions. MiXCR, run by TCRdb on the multiplex PCR reads, gives a single entry per CDR3 protein. The sample lists about 370,000 distinct CDR3 sequences; 15% to 19% were seen once. As to time point: newly diagnosed GD, antithyroid drugs for less than 3 months. Following extraction of RNA from PBMCs, that RNA was used to make the TCR library. Sequences were derived from peripheral blood mononuclear cells (PBMCs), sampled at new diagnosis, from a patient treated with antithyroid drugs. These receptors were taken from a female donor with Graves disease.

This clonotype has a count of ten or more. V usage is TRBV27 and J usage is TRBJ2-7; weak D call: TRBD1 (6 bases). The CDR3 runs to 14 residues. Per the germline V gene, CDR1 is MNHEY and CDR2 is SMNVEV (reference sequence). Trimming removed 4 bases at V and 4 bases at J, with 14 bases between. The CDR3 nucleotides read TGTGCCAGCAGTTCCTTACCTGGACAGTACGAGCAGTACTTC. As protein: CASSSLPGQYEQYF.

This clonotype was seen repeatedly, ten times or more. The chain combines TRBV7-2 with TRBJ2-7, with D perhaps TRBD1 (5 bases). V lost 1 base to trimming and J lost 3 bases, with 16 bases between them. Germline V gene lookup returns CDR1 SGHTA and CDR2 FQGNSA. The CDR3 is 16 amino acids. CDR3 amino acids: CASSLVLSGAYYEQYF. The CDR3 coding sequence is TGTGCCAGCAGCTTAGTTTTATCTGGGGCCTACTACGAGCAGTACTTC.

This clonotype was detected many times. The gene calls are TRBV29-1 and TRBJ1-1; D is possibly TRBD1 (6 bases). The CDR3 sequence is 12 residues long. Germline V CDR1 and CDR2: SQVTM, ANQGSEA. Trimming pared 7 bases from V and 0 bases from J, leaving 9 bases between. CDR3 DNA: TGCAGCGGGGGACATTTGAACACTGAAGCTTTCTTT. Residues: CSGGHLNTEAFF.